This TCR beta chain was sequenced during a study of blood T cell repertoires in COVID-19. Study overall: The United States, Italy and Spain provided the acute and convalescent COVID-19 samples.

The length of the CDR3 is 13 residues. Germline V gives CDR1 GTSNPN, CDR2 SVGIG (reference sequence). Trimming took off 0 bases at V and 6 bases at J, with 12 bases between the two ends. Generated by immunoSEQ multiplex PCR, the TCRdb table keeps only in-frame clones and is missing some. The profile shows approximately 170,000 clones, approximately 84% of them singletons. The chain combines TRBV30 with TRBJ2-7; D not resolved. The sequenced sample consisted of PBMCs or T cells enriched from blood (not recorded which). The TCR originated in a woman aged 30 to 39 who had recovered from COVID-19. The DNA for the CDR3 is TGTGCCTGGAGTGTTGGCCAGGTCGGCGAGCAGTACTTC. Its protein product is CAWSVGQVGEQYF.